The 17 T cell receptor beta chains presented below share a single source sample, sequenced in a study of OX40 agonist ivuxolimab in advanced cancers. Produced via immunoSEQ multiplex PCR; TCRdb's table is partial and in-frame only. The sample includes 90,000 to 120,000 clones, about 91% of them seen just once. The sample was CD4+ or CD8+ T cells sorted from blood, taken in a trial of the OX40 agonist ivuxolimab. Receptor source: an adult with an advanced solid tumor such as melanoma, head and neck, liver or kidney cancer.

The rearrangement links TRBV11-3 to TRBJ2-3; 14 positions match TRBD2. Trimming removed 5 bases from V and 1 base from J; junction bases left unmatched: 5. Germline lookup yields CDR1 SGHNT and CDR2 YENEEA. The CDR3 runs 17 residues. DNA of the CDR3: TGTGCCAGCAGCCTGGGACTAGCGGGAGTGCGCACAGATACGCAGTATTTT. Translation: CASSLGLAGVRTDTQYF.

The chain employs TRBV5-1 and TRBJ1-5, with 8 nucleotides matching TRBD1. J lost 7 bases, V lost 4 bases, and 7 bases had no gene match. Per germline, CDR1 SGHRS and CDR2 YFSETQ. This CDR3 has 14 residues. CDR3 loop: CASSLGTGGQPQHF. The DNA for the CDR3 is TGCGCCAGCAGCCTAGGGACAGGAGGCCAGCCCCAGCATTTT.

The chain uses TRBV6-6 and TRBJ2-1, with 8 bases matching TRBD2. V was clipped by 6 bases and J by 8 bases; unmatched bases: 9. Germline-derived CDR1 and CDR2 are MNHNY and SVGAGI (reference sequence). The CDR3 is 14 amino acids. As DNA, the CDR3 is TGTGCCAGCAGAACCCAGCGGGAGACCGATGAGCAGTTCTTC. Translating gives CASRTQRETDEQFF.

The chain joins TRBV4-2 to TRBJ2-2; TRBD2 aligns across 11 bases. With V trimmed by 1 base and J by 2 bases, 3 bases remained unmatched. The germline CDR1 and CDR2 sequences are LGHNA and YNFKEQ. The CDR3 spans 17 residues. The chain's CDR3 is CASSQVTSGRNTGELFF. The CDR3 coding sequence is TGTGCCAGCAGCCAAGTCACTAGCGGGAGAAACACCGGGGAGCTGTTTTTT.

V and J are TRBV9 and TRBJ2-7; D might be TRBD2 (6 bases). The CDR3 length is 15 residues. The germline gives CDR1 SGDLS, CDR2 YYNGEE. V gave up 3 bases and J gave up 4 bases, with 17 bases separating them. The CDR3 nucleotides read TGTGCCAGCAGCGACCGGGACTCGACGATGTACGAGCAGTACTTC. This codes for CASSDRDSTMYEQYF.

This sequence joins TRBV6-5 and TRBJ1-3, with D perhaps matching TRBD1 (6 bases). CDR1 MNHEY and CDR2 SVGAGI come from the germline V gene. Trimming removed 6 bases from V and 4 bases from J, with 16 bases in between. The CDR3 contains 15 residues. The CDR3 here is CASRDSGVRGNTIYF. CDR3 sequence (DNA): TGTGCCAGCAGAGATTCAGGGGTGAGAGGAAACACCATATATTTT.

CDR3 in amino acids: CASSPRTGYGELFF. The CDR3 nucleotides are TGTGCCAGCAGCCCCCGGACAGGGTACGGGGAGCTGTTTTTT. The rearrangement links TRBV9 to TRBJ2-2; 8 bases are shared with TRBD1. Looked up from germline, CDR1 is SGDLS and CDR2 is YYNGEE. CDR3 size: 14 residues. With V trimmed by 4 bases and J by 7 bases, 6 bases remained unmatched.

The CDR3 DNA follows: TGTGCCAGCTCACAGAGGAGGGACAGTACCCAAGAGACCCAGTACTTC. Amino acids: CASSQRRDSTQETQYF. The chain joins TRBV28 to TRBJ2-5, with D perhaps matching TRBD1 (7 bases). V lost 8 bases and J lost 1, with 20 bases in between. The CDR3 sequence is 16 residues long. Germline-derived CDR1 and CDR2 are MDHEN and SYDVKM.

This clone came up a few times. This rearrangement joins TRBV28 to TRBJ1-2, with D hard to call. This CDR3 region has 13 residues. Per the germline V gene, CDR1 is MDHEN and CDR2 is SYDVKM. Trimming removed 5 bases from V and 3 bases from J, with 10 bases in between. This chain's CDR3 is CASSPPGHYGYTF. The DNA for the CDR3 is TGTGCCAGCAGTCCCCCGGGCCACTATGGCTACACCTTC.

The chain employs TRBV7-9 and TRBJ2-2; D is perhaps TRBD1 (5 bases). The V end lost 4 bases, the J end lost 2 bases, and 14 bases lay between the germline ends. The CDR3 has 16 residues. Looked up from germline, CDR1 is SEHNR and CDR2 is FQNEAQ (reference sequence). This CDR3 reads CASSSQGSQNTGELFF. In DNA, the CDR3 is TGTGCCAGCAGCTCTCAGGGATCGCAAAACACCGGGGAGCTGTTTTTT.

This clone was counted between two and nine times. The chain recombines TRBV27 with TRBJ1-2; D is unresolved. The CDR3 extends over 9 amino acids. CDR1 is MNHEY and CDR2 is SMNVEV in the germline V gene (reference sequence). For the CDR3, the DNA is TGTGACCCACACTATGGCTACACCTTC. Translated: CDPHYGYTF.

The chain links TRBV13 to TRBJ2-7; possible D gene TRBD1, 5 bases. Germline V lookup: CDR1 PRHDT, CDR2 FYEKMQ (reference sequence). This CDR3 has 14 amino acids. The ends were cut back, 0 bases at V and 2 bases at J, with 8 bases in the middle. The CDR3 here is CASSLGDIAYEQYF. The CDR3 DNA reads TGTGCCAGCAGCTTAGGGGACATAGCCTACGAGCAGTACTTC.

The rearrangement uses TRBV6-6 and TRBJ1-4, with no clear D. The germline V gene has CDR1 MNHNY and CDR2 SVGAGI (reference sequence). V was pared by 2 bases and J by 8 bases, with 9 bases between. This CDR3 has 13 amino acids. In DNA, the CDR3 is TGTGCCAGCAGTTACCCCGGTGGGGAAAAACTGTTTTTT. This codes for CASSYPGGEKLFF.

The chain uses TRBV7-3 and TRBJ2-1, with TRBD2 matching 7 bases. CDR3 length: 17 residues. Germline-derived CDR1 and CDR2 are SGHTA and FQGTGA. The J segment lost 4 bases and the V segment lost 5 bases, leaving 14 bases of the junction unmatched. The CDR3 here is CASSVTASGLYYNEQFF. CDR3 DNA sequence: TGTGCCAGCAGCGTGACGGCTAGCGGCCTCTATTACAATGAGCAGTTCTTC.

This clone is a singleton in its sample. CDR3 nucleotides: TGTGCCTGGAGTCCGAGTTCTGGAAACACCATATATTTT. Translated, it gives CAWSPSSGNTIYF. The chain carries TRBV30 and TRBJ1-3; D ambiguous. The CDR3 spans 13 residues. V was trimmed by 2 bases and J by 1 base, leaving 6 bases between them. The germline CDR1 and CDR2 sequences are GTSNPN and SVGIG (reference sequence).

J is TRBJ2-3 and V is TRBV6-1, with unresolved D. The V and J ends lost 6 bases and 0 bases respectively, with 10 bases between them. The CDR3 runs 14 residues. CDR1 and CDR2 (germline): MNHNS, SASEGT. CDR3 loop: CASRTPLSTDTQYF. Here the CDR3 DNA reads TGTGCCAGCAGAACCCCCTTAAGCACAGATACGCAGTATTTT.

This clone showed up just once. This chain links TRBV27 with TRBJ1-2; 7 nucleotides align to TRBD1. Germline CDR1 and CDR2: MNHEY and SMNVEV (reference sequence). The V segment lost 4 bases and the J segment 2 bases; nucleotides outside the gene matches: 7. This CDR3 is 15 amino acids long. CDR3 nucleotides: TGTGCCAGCAGTTCCTCGACAGGGTGGAACTATGGCTACACCTTC. This translates into CASSSSTGWNYGYTF.